One and the same sample provided the 29 T cell receptor beta chains below, sequenced in a study of blood T cell repertoires in COVID-19. Some clones are missing from TCRdb's copy, which holds only in-frame ones; the method was immunoSEQ multiplex PCR. The sample consists of more than 90,000 clones, 60% to 85% of them appearing once. The sample consisted of peripheral blood. These receptors were collected from a man aged 65 to 85 with acute or convalescent COVID-19.

This clone was seen more than once but under ten times. The identical CDR3 is also encoded by other nucleotide sequences in the sample. This chain links TRBV28 with TRBJ2-2; 14 bases align to TRBD2. CDR1 is MDHEN and CDR2 is SYDVKM in the germline V gene. V shed 0 bases, J shed 6 bases, and the junction held 3 bases outside the gene matches. This CDR3 is 17 amino acids long. CDR3 nucleotides: TGTGCCAGCAGTTTATGGCGACTAGCGGGAGGGCCCGGGGAGCTGTTTTTT. Translated: CASSLWRLAGGPGELFF.

The gene calls are TRBV5-1 and TRBJ2-1; weak D call: TRBD2 (5 bases). The ends were cut back, 4 bases at V and 6 bases at J, with 11 bases in the middle. Germline assignment: CDR1 SGHRS and CDR2 YFSETQ. This CDR3 is 13 amino acids long. The CDR3 spells CASSGIAGNEQFF. The CDR3 DNA is TGCGCCAGCAGCGGAATTGCGGGCAATGAGCAGTTCTTC. Full variable domain (outside the CDR3, taken from reference TRBV5-1 and TRBJ2-1): KAGVTQTPRYLIKTRGQQVTLSCSPISGHRSVSWYQQTPGQGLQFLFEYFSETQRNKGNFPGRFSGRQFSNSRSEMNVSTLELGDSALYLCASSGIAGNEQFFGPGTRLTVL.

This chain joins TRBV6-1 and TRBJ2-3; 14 nucleotides match TRBD2. Germline V gene data show CDR1 as MNHNS and CDR2 as SASEGT. The V gene end was trimmed by 4 bases and the J gene end by 0 bases; junction bases not matched to a gene: 6. The CDR3 is 18 residues long. For the CDR3, the DNA is TGTGCCAGCAGTGCGGGACTAGCGGGGGTCTCTAGCACAGATACGCAGTATTTT. Its translation is CASSAGLAGVSSTDTQYF.

This clone has a handful of counts. The chain combines TRBV29-1 with TRBJ2-2, with unresolved D. This CDR3 contains 10 residues. CDR1 is SQVTM, CDR2 ANQGSEA, per germline. Trimming removed 7 bases from V and 7 bases from J, with 7 bases in between. Written as DNA, the CDR3 is TGCAGCGCCTTAGACGGGGAGCTGTTTTTT. It codes for CSALDGELFF.

This sequence joins TRBV7-8 and TRBJ1-2, with D uncertain. The CDR3 length is 14 residues. Trimming stripped 1 base from V and 8 bases from J, with 14 bases between. Germline V lookup: CDR1 SGHVS, CDR2 FQNEAQ. The CDR3 loop reads CASSLGVPAGGYTF. The CDR3 DNA reads TGTGCCAGCAGCTTAGGAGTTCCCGCAGGAGGCTACACCTTC.

This chain links TRBV9 with TRBJ1-5; tentative D call: TRBD1 (5 bases). The CDR3 is 13 amino acids. With 2 bases removed from V and 7 bases from J, the gap between germline ends came to 10 bases. Per germline, CDR1 SGDLS and CDR2 YYNGEE. This chain's CDR3 is CASSVRVGQPQHF. CDR3 in DNA: TGTGCCAGCAGCGTCAGGGTAGGGCAGCCCCAGCATTTT.

The gene calls are TRBV6-1 and TRBJ2-3; D perhaps matches TRBD2 (6 bases). The CDR3 is 16 residues long. From germline, CDR1 is MNHNS and CDR2 SASEGT. The ends were cut back, 2 bases at V and 12 bases at J, with 24 bases in the middle. CDR3 DNA sequence: TGTGCCAGCAGTGAACGGGCCCTAGCGACGATACTATACCAGTATTTT. Residues: CASSERALATILYQYF.

The CDR3 here is CASSPGQGVLLGEQFF. CDR3 coding DNA: TGTGCCAGCTCACCGGGACAGGGGGTGCTACTGGGGGAGCAGTTCTTC. This chain connects TRBV18 to TRBJ2-1; 11 bases are shared with TRBD1. The ends lost 3 bases at V and 10 bases at J; junction bases unmatched: 11. Germline V gene sequence: CDR1 KGHSH, CDR2 LQKENI. The CDR3 runs 16 residues.

The chain employs TRBV5-8 and TRBJ2-4, with a weak D call TRBD2 (6 bases). Germline CDR1 and CDR2: SGHTS and YDEGEE. V shed 3 bases and J shed 6 bases, with 13 bases lying between them. The length of the CDR3 is 14 residues. The chain's CDR3 is CASSSGAWRNIQYF. In nucleotides, the CDR3 is TGTGCCAGCAGCTCGGGAGCCTGGAGAAACATTCAGTACTTC.

This chain uses TRBV4-1 with TRBJ2-1; no clear D. In germline, CDR1 is MGHRA, CDR2 YSYEKL. V lost 1 base to trimming and J lost 4 bases, with 17 bases between them. This CDR3 comprises 17 residues. The CDR3 region is CASSQGRGLARYNEQFF. The CDR3 nucleotides are TGCGCCAGCAGCCAAGGCCGTGGTCTGGCGCGGTACAATGAGCAGTTCTTC.

V and J are TRBV2 and TRBJ1-4; 8 bases are a match to TRBD1. Germline V gene data show CDR1 as SNHLY and CDR2 as FYNNEI. Losses at the gene ends were 7 bases for V and 0 bases for J; bases not matched to a gene: 13. This CDR3 comprises 18 residues. In DNA form, the CDR3 reads TGTGCCAGCACCGTTAGGGGACAGGCCCTTTCAACTAATGAAAAACTGTTTTTT. Its translation is CASTVRGQALSTNEKLFF.

This chain connects TRBV5-1 to TRBJ1-2; TRBD1 matches at 11 bases. The CDR3 runs 18 residues. Germline V gene lookup returns CDR1 SGHRS and CDR2 YFSETQ. After removal of 4 bases from V and 3 bases from J, the junction contained 14 bases not matched to a gene. CDR3 DNA: TGCGCCAGCAGCGGGAGGACAGGGGGCATGTCTGGGGACTATGGCTACACCTTC. It codes for CASSGRTGGMSGDYGYTF. Using reference TRBV5-1 and TRBJ1-2 for the parts outside the CDR3, the full variable domain is KAGVTQTPRYLIKTRGQQVTLSCSPISGHRSVSWYQQTPGQGLQFLFEYFSETQRNKGNFPGRFSGRQFSNSRSEMNVSTLELGDSALYLCASSGRTGGMSGDYGYTFGSGTRLTVV.

The rearrangement uses TRBV5-1 and TRBJ2-7, with D possibly being TRBD1 (5 bases). V was clipped by 1 base and J by 7 bases, with 9 bases between them. The CDR3 has 12 amino acids. Germline CDR1 SGHRS, CDR2 YFSETQ. DNA of the CDR3: TGCGCCAGCAGCTTGAGGGGCTTGGAGCAGTACTTC. This sequence encodes CASSLRGLEQYF.

The chain joins TRBV14 to TRBJ2-3; perhaps TRBD2 as D (5 bases). V was trimmed by 6 bases and J by 2 bases, leaving 12 bases between them. The CDR3 consists of 14 residues. Germline lookup yields CDR1 SGHDN and CDR2 FVKESK. This CDR3 reads CASSVGGPTDTQYF. The CDR3 coding sequence is TGTGCCAGCAGTGTCGGAGGACCCACAGATACGCAGTATTTT.

The gene calls are TRBV19 and TRBJ2-1; 7 bases match TRBD2. The germline gives CDR1 LNHDA, CDR2 SQIVND (reference sequence). The junction had 14 bases not matched to a gene; V was cut back by 5 bases and J by 7 bases. This CDR3 is 16 amino acids long. CDR3 sequence (DNA): TGTGCCAGTAGTCCCCCCCCTAGCGGAGGTTTGAATGAGCAGTTCTTC. Encoded protein: CASSPPPSGGLNEQFF.

This clone occurred a few times. The rearrangement links TRBV7-9 to TRBJ1-1; D may be TRBD1 (5 bases). The V gene's germline CDR1 is SEHNR and CDR2 FQNEAQ (reference sequence). V shed 4 bases and J shed 5 bases, with 11 bases lying between them. The CDR3 spans 13 residues. CDR3 in amino acids: CASSSAGRTEAFF. The CDR3 DNA sequence: TGTGCCAGCAGCTCAGCGGGGCGAACTGAAGCTTTCTTT.

In its sample, this clone was seen a few times. V is TRBV5-1 and J is TRBJ1-1; 10 positions agree with TRBD1. This CDR3 contains 18 residues. The V and J ends lost 3 bases and 7 bases, in that order; junction bases with no gene match: 18. CDR1 SGHRS and CDR2 YFSETQ come from the germline V gene. CDR3 nucleotides: TGCGCCAGCAGCTCGATCTCTTGGGACAGGGGCTTTCAGGGTGAAGCTTTCTTT. It encodes CASSSISWDRGFQGEAFF.

The chain recombines TRBV5-5 with TRBJ1-5; D may be TRBD1 (5 bases). Germline assignment: CDR1 SGHKS and CDR2 YYEKEE (reference sequence). The CDR3 extends over 12 amino acids. V was trimmed by 3 bases and J by 10 bases, leaving 11 bases between them. CDR3 amino acids: CASSSGGTPQHF. CDR3 DNA: TGTGCCAGCAGCTCGGGGGGTACTCCCCAGCATTTT.

This chain joins TRBV28 and TRBJ2-3, with 10 nucleotides matching TRBD1. Per the germline V gene, CDR1 is MDHEN and CDR2 is SYDVKM. The CDR3 is 15 residues long. The V segment lost 10 bases and the J segment 5 bases; nucleotides outside the gene matches: 12. CDR3 DNA: TGTGCCACCATAAATCCGGGACAGGGGAAAGATACGCAGTATTTT. Translation: CATINPGQGKDTQYF. The full variable domain, with the rest looked up from reference TRBV28 and TRBJ2-3, is DVKVTQSSRYLVKRTGEKVFLECVQDMDHENMFWYRQDPGLGLRLIYFSYDVKMKEKGDIPEGYSVSREKKERFSLILESASTNQTSMYLCATINPGQGKDTQYFGPGTRLTVL.

This chain links TRBV7-2 with TRBJ1-2; D may be TRBD1 (5 bases). CDR1 and CDR2 from the germline V gene are SGHTA and FQGNSA. The V and J ends lost 7 bases and 2 bases respectively, with 17 bases between them. This CDR3 has 15 amino acids. The CDR3 DNA reads TGTGCCAGCAATGTTCGGGGGTACCCCAACTATGGCTACACCTTC. It yields the protein CASNVRGYPNYGYTF.

The chain couples TRBV4-1 to TRBJ2-7, with no clear D. Germline V gene lookup returns CDR1 MGHRA and CDR2 YSYEKL. This CDR3 has 12 amino acids. Trimming shortened V by 0 bases and J by 3 bases, and 3 bases separated the two germline ends. The CDR3 loop is CASSQDFYEQYF. CDR3 bases: TGCGCCAGCAGCCAAGACTTCTACGAGCAGTACTTC.

The genes are TRBV5-1 and TRBJ2-3; 13 nucleotides agree with TRBD2. CDR1 SGHRS and CDR2 YFSETQ come from the germline V gene. The J segment lost 0 bases and the V segment lost 4 bases, leaving 5 bases of the junction unmatched. The CDR3 covers 17 residues. CDR3 sequence reads: CASSPGLAGASTDTQYF. CDR3 coding DNA: TGCGCCAGCAGCCCAGGACTAGCGGGAGCTAGCACAGATACGCAGTATTTT.

The rearrangement uses TRBV18 and TRBJ1-1; D is ambiguous. With 3 bases removed from V and 5 bases from J, the gap between germline ends came to 16 bases. The germline V gene encodes CDR1 KGHSH and CDR2 LQKENI. CDR3 length: 15 residues. CDR3 in amino acids: CASSPYGEGGTEAFF. CDR3 in DNA: TGTGCCAGCTCACCGTACGGGGAGGGTGGAACTGAAGCTTTCTTT.

This clone appeared once. The V and J genes are TRBV27 and TRBJ2-7, with 10 bases matching TRBD2. The ends lost 4 bases at V and 4 bases at J; junction bases unmatched: 10. This CDR3 has 16 amino acids. Germline loops: CDR1 MNHEY, CDR2 SMNVEV (reference sequence). The CDR3 is CASSSRGASGGYEQYF. The CDR3, as DNA: TGTGCCAGCAGTTCCCGAGGGGCTAGCGGGGGATACGAGCAGTACTTC.

This clone was detected a few times. This rearrangement joins TRBV3-1 (or the pseudogene TRBV3-2) to TRBJ2-5; 12 positions match TRBD2. CDR3 length: 19 residues. Germline-derived CDR1 and CDR2 are LGHDT and YNNKEL (reference sequence). With 4 bases clipped from V and 5 bases from J, the junction kept 17 bases outside the gene matches. The CDR3: CASSPSPQLAGGRGETQYF. CDR3 in DNA: TGTGCCAGCAGCCCCTCGCCCCAACTAGCGGGGGGCCGGGGGGAGACCCAGTACTTC.

The chain links TRBV9 to TRBJ1-2, with 8 bases fitting TRBD1. Germline V CDR1 and CDR2: SGDLS, YYNGEE. After removal of 3 bases from V and 5 bases from J, the junction contained 9 bases not matched to a gene. CDR3 length: 15 amino acids. The CDR3 DNA reads as TGTGCCAGCAGCGGAATCAGGGGGCGTGGGTATGGCTACACCTTC. This encodes CASSGIRGRGYGYTF.

This chain links TRBV6-5 with TRBJ2-3; 8 bases agree with TRBD1. V was clipped by 6 bases and J by 1 base; unmatched bases: 0. The CDR3 totals 13 residues. The germline CDR1 and CDR2 sequences are MNHEY and SVGAGI. The chain's CDR3 is CASRDRGTDTQYF. In nucleotides, the CDR3 is TGTGCCAGCAGGGACAGGGGCACAGATACGCAGTATTTT.

This chain links TRBV7-8 with TRBJ2-1; 8 bases map to TRBD2. This CDR3 region has 15 residues. Trimming at V came to 4 bases and at J to 5 bases, leaving 7 bases not matched to a gene. The germline gives CDR1 SGHVS, CDR2 FQNEAQ. CDR3 nucleotide sequence: TGTGCCAGCAGCTACCCGGGACTAGGGGACAATGAGCAGTTCTTC. It translates to CASSYPGLGDNEQFF. The variable domain in full, completed from reference TRBV7-8 and TRBJ2-1, reads GAGVSQSPRYKVAKRGQDVALRCDPISGHVSLFWYQQALGQGPEFLTYFQNEAQLDKSGLPSDRFFAERPEGSVSTLKIQRTQQEDSAVYLCASSYPGLGDNEQFFGPGTRLTVL.

The chain couples TRBV6-6 to TRBJ2-7; 9 nucleotides agree with TRBD1. Germline CDR1 MNHNY, CDR2 SVGAGI (reference sequence). The CDR3 spans 12 residues. V trimming: 4 bases; J trimming: 5 bases; junction bases outside the gene matches: 0. CDR3 protein: CASSWTGDEQYF. For the CDR3, the DNA is TGTGCCAGCAGTTGGACAGGGGACGAGCAGTACTTC.